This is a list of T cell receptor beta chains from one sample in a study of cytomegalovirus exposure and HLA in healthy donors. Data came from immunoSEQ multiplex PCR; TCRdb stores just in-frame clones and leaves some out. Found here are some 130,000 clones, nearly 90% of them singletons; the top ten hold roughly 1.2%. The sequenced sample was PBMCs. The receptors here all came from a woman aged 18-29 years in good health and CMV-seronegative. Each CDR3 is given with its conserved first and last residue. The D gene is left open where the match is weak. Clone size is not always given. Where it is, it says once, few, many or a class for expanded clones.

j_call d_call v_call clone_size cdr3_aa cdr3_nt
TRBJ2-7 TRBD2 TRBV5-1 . CASSVGTSGTYEQYF TGCGCCAGCAGCGTCGGGACTAGCGGAACCTACGAGCAGTACTTC
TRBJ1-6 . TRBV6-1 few CASSEEISSALHF TGTGCCAGCAGTGAAGAAATATCTTCGGCCCTCCACTTT
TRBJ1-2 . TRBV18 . CASSPGLTDYGYTF TGTGCCAGCTCACCCGGGTTAACGGACTATGGCTACACCTTC
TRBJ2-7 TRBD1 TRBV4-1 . CASSQDRDRGYEQYF TGCGCCAGCAGCCAAGACAGGGACAGAGGCTACGAGCAGTACTTC
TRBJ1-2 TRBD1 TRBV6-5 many CASSYGGTGVGYTF TGTGCCAGCAGTTACGGGGGGACAGGGGTAGGCTACACCTTC
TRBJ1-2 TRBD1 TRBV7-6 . CASGTGDDGYTF TGTGCCAGCGGGACAGGGGACGACGGCTACACCTTC
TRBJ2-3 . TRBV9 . CASGTLATQYF TGTGCCAGCGGCACCTTGGCTACGCAGTATTTT
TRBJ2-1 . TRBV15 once CATSRDLTYNEQFF TGTGCCACCAGCAGAGATTTGACTTACAATGAGCAGTTCTTC
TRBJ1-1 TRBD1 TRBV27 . CASSPTLGTRGEVNTEAFF TGTGCCAGCAGCCCCACCTTAGGGACCAGGGGGGAGGTAAACACTGAAGCTTTCTTT
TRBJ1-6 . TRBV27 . CASSLLGGTNNSPLHF TGTGCCAGCAGTTTATTAGGGGGTACTAATAATTCACCCCTCCACTTT
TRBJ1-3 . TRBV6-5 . CATLGSHTGNTIYF TGTGCCACCTTGGGCAGTCACACTGGAAACACCATATATTTT
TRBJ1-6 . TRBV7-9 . CASSLVSGINSPLHF TGTGCCAGCAGCTTAGTTTCAGGGATCAATTCACCCCTCCACTTT
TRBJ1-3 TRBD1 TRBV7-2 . CASSRGGQGSAGNTIYF TGTGCCAGCAGCCGAGGTGGACAGGGATCCGCTGGAAACACCATATATTTT
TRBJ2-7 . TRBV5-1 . CASSLGAAGPYEQYF TGCGCCAGCAGCTTGGGGGCGGCGGGGCCCTACGAGCAGTACTTC
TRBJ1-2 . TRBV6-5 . CASTTSFRHYGYTF TGTGCCAGCACCACCTCCTTCAGGCACTATGGCTACACCTTC
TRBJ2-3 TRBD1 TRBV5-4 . CASSRRDREADTQYF TGTGCCAGCAGCCGCCGGGACAGGGAGGCAGATACGCAGTATTTT
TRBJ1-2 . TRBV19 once CASSIQQGYYGYTF TGTGCCAGTAGTATACAACAGGGTTACTATGGCTACACCTTC
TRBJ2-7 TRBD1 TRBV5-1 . CASKSWQGASEQYF TGCGCCAGCAAATCATGGCAGGGGGCGAGCGAGCAGTACTTC
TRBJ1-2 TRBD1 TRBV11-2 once CASSSLGQPNYGYTF TGTGCCAGCAGCTCCCTGGGACAGCCTAACTATGGCTACACCTTC
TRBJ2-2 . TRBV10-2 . CASSDPSAGELFF TGCGCCAGCAGTGACCCGTCCGCCGGGGAGCTGTTTTTT
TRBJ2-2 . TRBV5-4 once CASSLGRVRGTGELFF TGTGCCAGCAGCCTGGGCCGGGTCCGGGGCACCGGGGAGCTGTTTTTT
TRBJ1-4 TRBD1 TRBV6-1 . CASSEDRAQFNRNEKLFF TGTGCCAGCAGTGAGGACAGGGCCCAATTCAACCGAAATGAAAAACTGTTTTTT
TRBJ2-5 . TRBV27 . CASSPRLGGTQYF TGTGCCAGCAGTCCCCGTTTGGGGGGGACCCAGTACTTC
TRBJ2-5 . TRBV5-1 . CASSSGHGQETQYF TGCGCCAGCAGCTCGGGACACGGGCAAGAGACCCAGTACTTC
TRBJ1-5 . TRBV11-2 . CASSLGTGNQPQHF TGTGCCAGCAGCTTAGGTACGGGCAATCAGCCCCAGCATTTT
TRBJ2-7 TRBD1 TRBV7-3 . CASGRDRGHEQYF TGTGCCAGCGGCCGGGACAGGGGGCACGAGCAGTACTTC
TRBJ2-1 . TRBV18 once CASSRLTPPRGRDEQFF TGTGCCAGCTCACGTCTCACACCTCCCCGCGGTCGGGATGAGCAGTTCTTC
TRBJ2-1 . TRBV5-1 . CASSPIPLASNEQFF TGCGCCAGCAGCCCCATTCCACTCGCGTCCAATGAGCAGTTCTTC
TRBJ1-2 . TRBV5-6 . CASSSLANGYTF TGTGCCAGCAGCTCCTTAGCGAATGGCTACACCTTC
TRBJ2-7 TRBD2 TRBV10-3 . CAISEPASGPSYEQYF TGTGCCATCAGCGAACCCGCTAGCGGGCCCTCCTACGAGCAGTACTTC
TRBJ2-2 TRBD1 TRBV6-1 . CASSEAGQGAGELFF TGTGCCAGCAGTGAAGCGGGACAGGGGGCCGGGGAGCTGTTTTTT
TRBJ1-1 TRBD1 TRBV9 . CASSVEGALNTEAFF TGTGCCAGCAGCGTAGAGGGGGCACTGAACACTGAAGCTTTCTTT
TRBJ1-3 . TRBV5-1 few CASSPDGFGGNTIYF TGCGCCAGCAGTCCCGACGGATTCGGGGGAAACACCATATATTTT
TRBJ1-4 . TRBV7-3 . CASSLRGATNEKLFF TGTGCCAGCAGCTTAAGGGGCGCAACTAATGAAAAACTGTTTTTT
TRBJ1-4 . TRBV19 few CASSNTGHEAFF TGTGCCAGTAGTAACACTGGACACGAGGCTTTTTTT
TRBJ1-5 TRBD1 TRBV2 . CATRGQGLQPQHF TGTGCCACTCGGGGACAGGGGCTCCAGCCCCAGCATTTT
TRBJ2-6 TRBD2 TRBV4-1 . CASSPREAGANVLTF TGCGCCAGCAGCCCCCGGGAGGCTGGGGCCAACGTCCTGACTTTC
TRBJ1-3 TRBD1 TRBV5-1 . CASSSGDRERAPGNTIYF TGCGCCAGCAGCTCGGGGGACAGGGAAAGGGCCCCTGGAAACACCATATATTTT
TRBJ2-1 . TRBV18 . CASSPPGSSYNEQFF TGTGCCAGCTCACCACCGGGGAGCTCCTACAATGAGCAGTTCTTC
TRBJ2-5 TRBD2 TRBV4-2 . CASSQTAGAVETQYF TGTGCCAGCAGCCAGACAGCGGGGGCGGTAGAGACCCAGTACTTC
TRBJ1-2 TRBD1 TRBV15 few CATRRQGVGGYTF TGTGCCACCAGGCGACAGGGGGTCGGGGGCTACACCTTC
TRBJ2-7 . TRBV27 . CASSLTVSYEQYF TGTGCCAGCAGCCTGACAGTTTCCTACGAGCAGTACTTC
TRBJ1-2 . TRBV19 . CASSMGAPNYGYTF TGTGCCAGTAGTATGGGGGCGCCTAACTATGGCTACACCTTC
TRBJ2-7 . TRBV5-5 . CASSFRQTTHEQYF TGTGCCAGCAGCTTTCGCCAGACTACGCACGAGCAGTACTTC
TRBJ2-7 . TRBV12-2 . CASRLPPKDRATYEQYF TGTGCAAGTCGCTTACCCCCGAAGGACAGGGCTACCTACGAGCAGTACTTC
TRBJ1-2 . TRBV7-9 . CASSSVARGYGYTF TGTGCCAGCAGCTCCGTGGCTAGAGGCTATGGCTACACCTTC
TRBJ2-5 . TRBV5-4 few CASSLTSQETQYF TGTGCCAGCAGCTTGACTAGCCAAGAGACCCAGTACTTC
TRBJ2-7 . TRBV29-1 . CSVGTETYEQYF TGCAGCGTGGGCACAGAGACCTACGAGCAGTACTTC
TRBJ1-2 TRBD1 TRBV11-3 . CASTDRANYGYTF TGTGCCAGCACCGACAGGGCTAACTATGGCTACACCTTC
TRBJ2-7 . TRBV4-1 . CASSQVVSASYEQYF TGCGCCAGCAGCCAAGTCGTCAGCGCGTCCTACGAGCAGTACTTC
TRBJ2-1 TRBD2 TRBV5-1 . CASSLAPSGDYNEQFF TGCGCCAGCAGCTTGGCTCCTAGCGGGGACTACAATGAGCAGTTCTTC
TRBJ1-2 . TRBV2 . CASSVQNYGYTF TGTGCCAGCAGTGTCCAGAACTATGGCTACACCTTC
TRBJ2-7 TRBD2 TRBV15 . CATSRFTGTSREQYF TGTGCCACCAGCAGATTTACCGGGACTAGTAGGGAGCAGTACTTC
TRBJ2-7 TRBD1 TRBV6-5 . CASSWGGTGVYEQYF TGTGCCAGCAGTTGGGGCGGGACAGGGGTTTACGAGCAGTACTTC
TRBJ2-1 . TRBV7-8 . CASSLDRLVPYNEQFF TGTGCCAGCAGCTTAGATCGGTTGGTTCCCTACAATGAGCAGTTCTTC
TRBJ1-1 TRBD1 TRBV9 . CASSVEPGGYTEAFF TGTGCCAGCAGCGTAGAACCAGGGGGGTACACTGAAGCTTTCTTT
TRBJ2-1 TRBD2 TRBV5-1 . CASSSGTSGEVEQFF TGCGCCAGCAGCTCCGGGACTAGCGGGGAGGTTGAGCAGTTCTTC